This TCR beta chain was sequenced in a study of blood T cell repertoires in COVID-19. The wider study: PBMCs, B-cell-depleted T cells, or T cells were the source of the cDNA or gDNA that made up the material.

Cohorts were based on clinical histories the participants reported. The assay was immunoSEQ multiplex PCR, and TCRdb's table has in-frame clones only and misses some. The sample shows a few hundred thousand clones, more than 75% of them seen only once. The receptor's source is a man aged 30 to 45 who had recovered from COVID-19. The specimen sequenced was PBMCs or T cells enriched from blood (not recorded which).

The CDR3 is CASSFVGAPEAFF. The CDR3 DNA is TGTGCCAGCAGTTTTGTCGGAGCGCCTGAAGCTTTCTTT. The chain uses TRBV28 and TRBJ1-1; D is undetermined. This CDR3 region has 13 residues. Germline V gene data show CDR1 as MDHEN and CDR2 as SYDVKM. The ends were cut back, 3 bases at V and 6 bases at J, with 11 bases in the middle. Complete variable domain (other parts from reference TRBV28 and TRBJ1-1): DVKVTQSSRYLVKRTGEKVFLECVQDMDHENMFWYRQDPGLGLRLIYFSYDVKMKEKGDIPEGYSVSREKKERFSLILESASTNQTSMYLCASSFVGAPEAFFGQGTRLTVV.